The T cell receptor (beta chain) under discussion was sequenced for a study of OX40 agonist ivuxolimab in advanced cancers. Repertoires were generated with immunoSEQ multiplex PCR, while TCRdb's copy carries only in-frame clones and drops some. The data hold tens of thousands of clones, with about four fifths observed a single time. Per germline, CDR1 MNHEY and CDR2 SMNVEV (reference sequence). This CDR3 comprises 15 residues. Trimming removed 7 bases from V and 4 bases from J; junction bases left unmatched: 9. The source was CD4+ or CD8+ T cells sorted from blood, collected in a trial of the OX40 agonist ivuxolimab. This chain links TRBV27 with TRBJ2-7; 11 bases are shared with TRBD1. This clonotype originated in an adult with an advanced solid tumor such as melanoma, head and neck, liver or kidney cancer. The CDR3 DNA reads TGTGCCAGCACTCGATCGGGGACAGGGGGGTACGAGCAGTACTTC. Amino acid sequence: CASTRSGTGGYEQYF.